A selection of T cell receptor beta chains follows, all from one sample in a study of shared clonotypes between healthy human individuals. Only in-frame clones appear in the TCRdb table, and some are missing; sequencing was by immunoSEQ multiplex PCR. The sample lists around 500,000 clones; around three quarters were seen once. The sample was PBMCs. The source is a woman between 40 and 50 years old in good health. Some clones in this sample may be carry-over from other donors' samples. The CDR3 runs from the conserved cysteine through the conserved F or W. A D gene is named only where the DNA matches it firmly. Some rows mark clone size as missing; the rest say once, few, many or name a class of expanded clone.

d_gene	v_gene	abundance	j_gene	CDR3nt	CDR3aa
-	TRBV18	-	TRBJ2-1	TGTGCCAGCTCACCTACGGGGATAGTCGGGGATGAGCAGTTCTTC	CASSPTGIVGDEQFF
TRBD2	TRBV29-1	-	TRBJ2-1	TGCAGCGCGACCGGGACTAGCGGGATCAATGAGCAGTTCTTC	CSATGTSGINEQFF
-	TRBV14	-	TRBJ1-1	TGTGCCAGCAGCCAAGAGGTAGTTGGGGGTGAAGCTTTCTTT	CASSQEVVGGEAFF
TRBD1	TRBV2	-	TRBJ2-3	TGTGCCAGCAGGGACAGGGCAGATACGCAGTATTTT	CASRDRADTQYF
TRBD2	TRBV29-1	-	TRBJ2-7	TGCAGCGCTAGCGGGAGAGGCACCTACGAGCAGTACTTC	CSASGRGTYEQYF
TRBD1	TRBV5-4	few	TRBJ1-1	TGTGCCAGCAGCTCACAGGGGTTACACACTGAAGCTTTCTTT	CASSSQGLHTEAFF
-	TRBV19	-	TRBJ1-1	TGTGCCACCCTACTCCTCGGAAGTACTGAAGCTTTCTTT	CATLLLGSTEAFF
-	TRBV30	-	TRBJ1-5	TGTGCCTGGAGTCAAGGGGATAGCAATCAGCCCCAGCATTTT	CAWSQGDSNQPQHF
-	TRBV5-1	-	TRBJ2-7	TGCGCCAGCAGCTTTGGGGCAGCGGGCACCTCCTACGAGCAGTACTTC	CASSFGAAGTSYEQYF
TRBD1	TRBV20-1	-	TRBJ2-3	TGCAGGGACGGACAGGGAGATACGCAGTATTTT	CRDGQGDTQYF
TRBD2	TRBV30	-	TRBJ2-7	TGTGCCTGGAGTGTAGGGGTAGCGGGAGAACAGCAGTACTTC	CAWSVGVAGEQQYF
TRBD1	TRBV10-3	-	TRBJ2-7	TGTGCCATCAACCAACAGGGGGCGCTTTCCGAGCAGTACTTC	CAINQQGALSEQYF
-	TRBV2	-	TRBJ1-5	TGTGCCAGCAGTCGGACGGAGTTCAGGGCCCAGCATTTT	CASSRTEFRAQHF
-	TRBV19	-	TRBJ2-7	TGTGCCAGTAGTACCGGGCGTCGGGAGCAGTACTTC	CASSTGRREQYF
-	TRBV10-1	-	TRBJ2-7	TGCGCCAGCAGTGAGTCGGGCGGCAGGGTCCACGAGCAGTACTTC	CASSESGGRVHEQYF
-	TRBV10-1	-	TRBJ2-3	TGCGCCAGCAGTGAGACTGGGGGGAGCACAGATACGCAGTATTTT	CASSETGGSTDTQYF
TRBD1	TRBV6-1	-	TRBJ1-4	TGTGCCAGCAGTGAGGGGGGACAGAATGAAAAACTGTTTTTT	CASSEGGQNEKLFF
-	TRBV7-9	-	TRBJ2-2	TGTGCCAGCAGCAAAAGCGGAGGGACGAACACCGGGGAGCTGTTTTTT	CASSKSGGTNTGELFF
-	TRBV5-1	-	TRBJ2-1	TGCGCCAGCAGCTTGGGGAGGGGTGAACACAATGAGCAGTTCTTC	CASSLGRGEHNEQFF
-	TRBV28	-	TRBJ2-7	TGTGCCAGCAGTTTCTTGAGGGACGAGCAGTACTTC	CASSFLRDEQYF
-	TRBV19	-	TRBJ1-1	TGTGCCAGTAGTATTAACAGTCCGGCCACTGAAGCTTTCTTT	CASSINSPATEAFF
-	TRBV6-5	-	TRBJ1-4	TGTGCCAGCAGTTTCGGGGGAAAGGATGAAAAACTGTTTTTT	CASSFGGKDEKLFF
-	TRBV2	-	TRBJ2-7	TGTGCCAGCAGGCCGGGACTCCTATTGGAGCAGTACTTC	CASRPGLLLEQYF
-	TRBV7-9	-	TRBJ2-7	TGTGCCAGCGGGCCCAGGGCCAGCTCCTACGAGCAGTACTTC	CASGPRASSYEQYF
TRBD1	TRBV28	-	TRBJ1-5	TGTGCCAGCAGCAGGGGGTCAAATCAGCCCCAGCATTTT	CASSRGSNQPQHF
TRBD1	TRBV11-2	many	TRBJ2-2	TGTGCCAGCAGCTATCAGACAGGGGGCACCGGGGAGCTGTTTTTT	CASSYQTGGTGELFF
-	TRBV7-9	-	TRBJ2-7	TGTGCCAGCAGTTTAGTGGGTGGATACGAGCAGTACTTC	CASSLVGGYEQYF
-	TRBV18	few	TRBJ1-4	TGTGCCAGCTCACCCGGTCGCCAGGGGAGTGAAAAACTGTTTTTT	CASSPGRQGSEKLFF
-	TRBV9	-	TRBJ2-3	TGTGCCAGCAGCGTAGAGGGACAAGCCACAGATACGCAGTATTTT	CASSVEGQATDTQYF
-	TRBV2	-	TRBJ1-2	TGTGCCAGCAGTGGGGACGGATCCTATGGCTACACCTTC	CASSGDGSYGYTF
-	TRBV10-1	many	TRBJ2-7	TGCGCCAGCAGTGAGTATCCGGACACGAACTCCTACGAGCAGTACTTC	CASSEYPDTNSYEQYF
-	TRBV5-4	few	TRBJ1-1	TGTGCCAGCAGCTTGGCCGTGGGGAACACTGAAGCTTTCTTT	CASSLAVGNTEAFF
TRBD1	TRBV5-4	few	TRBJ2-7	TGTGCCAGCAGCAGAGGACAGGGGGCGTGGGGCGAGCAGTACTTC	CASSRGQGAWGEQYF
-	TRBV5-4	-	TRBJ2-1	TGTGCCAGCAGCTTGGATGAAAGCTCCTACAATGAGCAGTTCTTC	CASSLDESSYNEQFF
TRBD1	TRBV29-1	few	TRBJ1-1	TGCAGCGTTGAAGTTACAGGGGCGGAGACTGAAGCTTTCTTT	CSVEVTGAETEAFF
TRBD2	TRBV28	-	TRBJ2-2	TGTGCCAGCAGAATTGCGGGGTCTAGCGGGAGCCCCACCGGGGAGCTGTTTTTT	CASRIAGSSGSPTGELFF
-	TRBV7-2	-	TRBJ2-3	TGTGCCAGCAGCCCCTTAGTGGCAGATACGCAGTATTTT	CASSPLVADTQYF
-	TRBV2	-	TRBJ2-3	TGTGCCAGCAGTGAATCCCGTAGCACAGATACGCAGTATTTT	CASSESRSTDTQYF
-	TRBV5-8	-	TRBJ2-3	TGTGCCAGCAGTCGGAGGGGGCCAGATACGCAGTATTTT	CASSRRGPDTQYF
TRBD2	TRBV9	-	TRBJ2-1	TGTGCCAGCAGCGTAGTAGCGGGTTCCCATGAGCAGTTCTTC	CASSVVAGSHEQFF
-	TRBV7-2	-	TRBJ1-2	TGTGCCAGCAGCAGGGGACCGCGGGGCTACACCTTC	CASSRGPRGYTF
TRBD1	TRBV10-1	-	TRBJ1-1	TGCGCCAGCAGTGGGGACAGAGCCACTGAAGCTTTCTTT	CASSGDRATEAFF
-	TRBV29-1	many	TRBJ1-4	TGCAGCGTTGAAGCGGTGGGGGGCGTTGAAAAACTGTTTTTT	CSVEAVGGVEKLFF
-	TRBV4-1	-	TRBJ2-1	TGCGCCAGCAGCCAGGAGGTGGGGTTCCATGAGCAGTTCTTC	CASSQEVGFHEQFF
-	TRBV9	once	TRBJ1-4	TGTGCCAGCAGCGTACAGAGGGGAGGAGGTGAAAAACTGTTTTTT	CASSVQRGGGEKLFF
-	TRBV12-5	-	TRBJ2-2	TGTGCTAGTGGTTTGGTACCCCCCTCCAAGCTGTTTTTT	CASGLVPPSKLFF
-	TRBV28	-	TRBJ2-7	TGTGCCAGCAGTTTACTTTACGAGCAGTACTTC	CASSLLYEQYF
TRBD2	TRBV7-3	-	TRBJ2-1	TGTGCCAGCAGCTTAAGGACTAGCACCGACAATGAGCAGTTCTTC	CASSLRTSTDNEQFF
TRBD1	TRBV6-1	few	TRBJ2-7	TGTGCCAGCAGTGAACAGGACAGGTTCGAGCAGTACTTC	CASSEQDRFEQYF
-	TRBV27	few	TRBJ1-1	TGTGCCAGCAGTTTTAGGTTGAACACTGAAGCTTTCTTT	CASSFRLNTEAFF
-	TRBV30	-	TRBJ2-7	TGTGCCTGGAGGCGAATGGACGACTACGAGCAGTACTTC	CAWRRMDDYEQYF
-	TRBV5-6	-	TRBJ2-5	TGTGCCAGCAGCTTGGGAGGTTTACAAGAGACCCAGTACTTC	CASSLGGLQETQYF
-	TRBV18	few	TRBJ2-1	TGTGCCAGCTCACCACCTTTCGTCAATGAGCAGTTCTTC	CASSPPFVNEQFF
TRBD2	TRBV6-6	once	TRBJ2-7	TGTGCCAGCACCTTCGGGAGGGCGGGAGAGCAGTACTTC	CASTFGRAGEQYF
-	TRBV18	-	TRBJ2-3	TGTGCCAGCTCAACGAGTTTATCGGATACGCAGTATTTT	CASSTSLSDTQYF
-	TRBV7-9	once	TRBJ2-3	TGTGCCAGCAGTCTCACAGATACGCAGTATTTT	CASSLTDTQYF
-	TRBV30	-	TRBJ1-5	TGTGCCTGGAGTCGGGGTAGCAATCAGCCCCAGCATTTT	CAWSRGSNQPQHF